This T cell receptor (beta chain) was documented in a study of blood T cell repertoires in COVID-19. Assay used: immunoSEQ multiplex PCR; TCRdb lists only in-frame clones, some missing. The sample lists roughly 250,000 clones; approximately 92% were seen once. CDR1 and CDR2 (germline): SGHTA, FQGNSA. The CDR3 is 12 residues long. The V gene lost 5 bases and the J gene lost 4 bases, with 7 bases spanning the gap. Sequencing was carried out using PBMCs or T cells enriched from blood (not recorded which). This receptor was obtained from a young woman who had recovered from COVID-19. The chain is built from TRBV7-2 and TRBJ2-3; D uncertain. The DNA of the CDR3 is TGTGCCAGCAGCCCCGGAGCAGATACGCAGTATTTT. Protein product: CASSPGADTQYF.